These 7 T cell receptor beta chains were sequenced from one sample in a study of T cell repertoires in cytomegalovirus infection. TCRdb itself ran the reads through MiXCR, one entry per CDR3 protein. This table holds 160,000 or so distinct CDR3 sequences, 15% to 20% found once. The sequenced material came from CD8+ T cells from PBMCs. Receptor source: a human donor in good health (CMV status not recorded). Some clones in this sample may be carry-over from other donors' samples.

The rearrangement uses TRBV9 and TRBJ2-7; D is ambiguous. V lost 0 bases, J lost 1 base, and 8 bases lay in between. The V gene's germline CDR1 is SGDLS and CDR2 YYNGEE. This CDR3 has 14 amino acids. The CDR3 DNA reads as TGTGCCAGCAGCGTAGGGGTCCCTTCCTACGAGCAGTACTTC. Its protein product is CASSVGVPSYEQYF.

This clonotype occurred many times. For the CDR3, the DNA is TGTGCCAGCACCCCAGGGAGGACTGAAGCTTTCTTT. Encoded protein: CASTPGRTEAFF. The chain has TRBV6-2 or TRBV6-3 and TRBJ1-1, with D perhaps TRBD1 (5 bases). Trimming pared 7 bases from V and 5 bases from J, leaving 11 bases between. Germline loops: CDR1 MNHEY, CDR2 SVGEGT. The CDR3 is 12 residues long.

The CDR3 loop is CASSGEQGDSYEQYF. Here the CDR3 DNA reads TGTGCCAGCAGCGGAGAACAGGGCGACTCCTACGAGCAGTACTTC. The chain carries TRBV5-6 and TRBJ2-7, with a tentative D call TRBD1 (6 bases). The V end was cut by 4 bases, the J end by 0 bases, with 14 bases between. CDR1 is SGHDT, CDR2 YYEEEE, per germline. This CDR3 contains 15 residues.

This rearrangement joins TRBV12-3 or TRBV12-4 to TRBJ2-1, with 7 bases fitting TRBD2. There are 16 residues in the CDR3. V shed 3 bases, J shed 8 bases, and the junction held 13 bases outside the gene matches. The CDR3 protein is CASSFVGGRRPDEQFF. The CDR3 DNA reads TGTGCCAGCAGTTTCGTTGGCGGGAGACGTCCAGATGAGCAGTTCTTC.

In its sample, this clonotype was seen a few times. V gene TRBV6-8 combines with J gene TRBJ2-3; tentative D call: TRBD2 (6 bases). The CDR3 covers 13 residues. The V end was cut by 7 bases, the J end by 4 bases, with 12 bases between. In germline, CDR1 is MNHGY, CDR2 SAAAGT. CDR3 coding DNA: TGTGCCAGCACCCTAGCGCAATCAGATACGCAGTATTTT. Translating gives CASTLAQSDTQYF.

This clonotype was recorded a few times. The V gene is TRBV27, the J gene TRBJ2-2; a weak D match, TRBD2 (5 bases). CDR1 is MNHEY and CDR2 is SMNVEV in the germline V gene (reference sequence). CDR3 length equals 14 residues. V dropped 3 bases and J dropped 6 bases, with 11 bases sitting between them. The CDR3 protein is CASSLGSAPGELFF. The CDR3 DNA is TGTGCCAGCAGTTTGGGTAGCGCCCCCGGGGAGCTGTTTTTT.

This sequence joins TRBV7-9 and TRBJ1-6; perhaps TRBD1 as D (5 bases). Germline CDR1 reads SEHNR; CDR2 reads FQNEAQ (reference sequence). The CDR3 has 12 residues. Trimming cost V 5 bases and J 7 bases, with 6 bases left between them. The CDR3 here is CASSQGNSPLHF. The CDR3 DNA is TGTGCCAGCAGCCAGGGCAATTCACCCCTCCACTTT.